This is a list of T cell receptor beta chains from one sample in a study of CD8+ T cells in alopecia areata. This table comes from immunoSEQ multiplex PCR, and its TCRdb copy is limited to in-frame clones, with some not included. The sample lists a few hundred thousand clones, less than 45% occurring once. The material was CD4+ T cells sorted from blood, obtained around week 31, from a patient treated with tofacitinib. All receptors come from a human donor with alopecia areata. The conserved cysteine and the conserved F or W are not part of the CDR3 here. Each record gives: V gene, J gene, CDR3 protein.

TRBV2	TRBJ2-2	ASTRQTGELF
TRBV29-1	TRBJ2-7	SVKGAGEQY
TRBV6-1	TRBJ1-1	ASLSFLAQGAF
TRBV9	TRBJ1-1	ASSVGVTNVNTEAF
TRBV5-4	TRBJ2-1	ASASFVHNEQF
TRBV5-1	TRBJ1-1	ASSRILGGTEAF
TRBV5-4	TRBJ1-2	ASSPVDTYGYT
TRBV12-5	TRBJ1-2	ASGEDYYGYT
TRBV11-1	TRBJ1-6	ASSLFGQALH
TRBV19	TRBJ2-5	ASSKDQETQY